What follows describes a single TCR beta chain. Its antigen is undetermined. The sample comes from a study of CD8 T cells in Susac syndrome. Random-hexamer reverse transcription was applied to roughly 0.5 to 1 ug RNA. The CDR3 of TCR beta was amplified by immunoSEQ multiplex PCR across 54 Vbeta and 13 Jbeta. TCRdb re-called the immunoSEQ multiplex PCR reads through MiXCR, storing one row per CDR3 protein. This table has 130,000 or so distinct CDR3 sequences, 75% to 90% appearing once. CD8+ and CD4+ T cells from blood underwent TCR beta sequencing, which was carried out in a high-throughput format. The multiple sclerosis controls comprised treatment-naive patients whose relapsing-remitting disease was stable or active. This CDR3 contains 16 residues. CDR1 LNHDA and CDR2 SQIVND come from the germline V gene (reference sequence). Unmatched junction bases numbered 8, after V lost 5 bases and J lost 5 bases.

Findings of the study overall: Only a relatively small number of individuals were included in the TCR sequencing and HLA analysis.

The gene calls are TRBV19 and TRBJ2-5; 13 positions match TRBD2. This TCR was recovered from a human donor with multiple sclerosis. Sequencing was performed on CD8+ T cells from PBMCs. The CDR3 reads CASSFGLAGAKETQYF. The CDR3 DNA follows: TGTGCCAGTAGTTTCGGACTAGCGGGAGCGAAGGAGACCCAGTACTTC.